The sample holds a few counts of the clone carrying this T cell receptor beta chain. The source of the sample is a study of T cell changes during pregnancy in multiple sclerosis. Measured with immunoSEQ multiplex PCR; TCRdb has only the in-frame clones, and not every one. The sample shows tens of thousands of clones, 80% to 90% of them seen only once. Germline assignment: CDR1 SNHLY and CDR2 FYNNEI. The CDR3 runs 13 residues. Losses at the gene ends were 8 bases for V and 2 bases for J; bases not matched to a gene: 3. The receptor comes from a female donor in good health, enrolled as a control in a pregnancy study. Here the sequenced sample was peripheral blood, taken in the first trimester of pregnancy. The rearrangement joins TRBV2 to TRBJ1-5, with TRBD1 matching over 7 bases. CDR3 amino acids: CASGTGGNQPQHF. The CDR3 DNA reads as TGTGCCAGCGGAACAGGGGGCAATCAGCCCCAGCATTTT. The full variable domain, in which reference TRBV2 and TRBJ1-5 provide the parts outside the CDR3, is EPEVTQTPSHQVTQMGQEVILRCVPISNHLYFYWYRQILGQKVEFLVSFYNNEISEKSEIFDDQFSVERPDGSNFTLKIRSTKLEDSAMYFCASGTGGNQPQHFGDGTRLSIL.